Sequencing of this T cell receptor beta chain was carried out in a study of shared clonotypes between healthy human individuals. Whole-study context: CD4 naive cells filled three plates per donor, CD4 memory three, CD8 naive two and CD8 memory one.

Findings and limits, study-wide: Rarefaction gave evidence that sorted-subset sequencing remained incomplete despite large depth. Researchers found naive subsets generally carried larger estimated richness than memory subsets.

In the case of this clone: What it binds is not known.

Using immunoSEQ multiplex PCR, the repertoire was profiled, and TCRdb retains in-frame clones only, with some absent. The data show roughly 1,100,000 clones, approximately 76% seen once. Input material: memory CD4+ T cells sorted from blood. Subset of the sample: CD45RA-negative fraction. The receptor's source is a young man in good health.

The CDR3 protein is CASSRWGGRADTQYF. CDR3 bases: TGTGCCAGCAGCAGATGGGGTGGACGGGCGGATACGCAGTATTTT. The J gene is TRBJ2-3, the V gene TRBV2, with D unresolved. CDR1 is SNHLY, CDR2 FYNNEI, per germline. The CDR3 is 15 residues long. V was shortened by 6 bases and J by 6 bases, with 19 bases between the two germline ends. Combining the CDR3 with reference TRBV2 and TRBJ2-3 gives the whole variable domain EPEVTQTPSHQVTQMGQEVILRCVPISNHLYFYWYRQILGQKVEFLVSFYNNEISEKSEIFDDQFSVERPDGSNFTLKIRSTKLEDSAMYFCASSRWGGRADTQYFGPGTRLTVL.